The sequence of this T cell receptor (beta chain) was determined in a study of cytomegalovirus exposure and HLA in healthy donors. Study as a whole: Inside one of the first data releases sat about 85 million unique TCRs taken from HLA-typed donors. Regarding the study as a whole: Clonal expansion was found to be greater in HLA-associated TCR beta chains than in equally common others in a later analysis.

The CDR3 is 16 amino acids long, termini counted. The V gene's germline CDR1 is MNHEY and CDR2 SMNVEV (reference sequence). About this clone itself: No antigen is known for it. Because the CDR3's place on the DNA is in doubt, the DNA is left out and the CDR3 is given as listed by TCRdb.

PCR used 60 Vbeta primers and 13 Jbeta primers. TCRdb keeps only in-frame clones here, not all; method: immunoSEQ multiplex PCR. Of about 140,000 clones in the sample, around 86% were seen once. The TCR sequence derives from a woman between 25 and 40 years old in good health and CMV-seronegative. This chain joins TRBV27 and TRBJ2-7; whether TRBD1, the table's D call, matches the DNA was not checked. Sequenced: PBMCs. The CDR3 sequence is CASSSSDRRRKYEQYF.